This T cell receptor beta chain was recovered during a study of spatial heterogeneity in lung cancer. Study-level results: The study found that expanded intratumoral alpha and beta TCR counts tracked tumor mutation counts. Nonsynonymous mutations, ubiquitous and regional, were tracked respectively by counts of ubiquitous and regional expanded TCRs.

The trim removed 5 bases at V and 5 bases at J, leaving 8 bases unmatched. This CDR3 comprises 16 residues. The germline CDR1 and CDR2 sequences are SEHNR and FQNEAQ (reference sequence). Time point denoted: sample taken at primary tumor resection. A total of approximately 75 untreated early-stage non-small cell lung cancer patients served as donors. The authors sequenced whole RNA from tumor, nontumor lung or frozen PBMC without sorting. TCRdb re-called the 5' RACE reads with MiXCR, one entry per CDR3 protein. Here the sample spans some 21,000 distinct CDR3 sequences, 5% to 7% being singletons. Points on this clonotype: Its antigen remains unidentified.

The sequence was collected from a male donor with early-stage non-small cell lung cancer. The chain employs TRBV7-9 and TRBJ2-2; TRBD1 matches at 10 bases. The input for sequencing was lung tumor tissue, taken at surgery. CDR3 DNA sequence: TGTGCCAGCAGCCGTTCCGGGACAGGGGCAACCGGGGAGCTGTTTTTT. Residues: CASSRSGTGATGELFF.